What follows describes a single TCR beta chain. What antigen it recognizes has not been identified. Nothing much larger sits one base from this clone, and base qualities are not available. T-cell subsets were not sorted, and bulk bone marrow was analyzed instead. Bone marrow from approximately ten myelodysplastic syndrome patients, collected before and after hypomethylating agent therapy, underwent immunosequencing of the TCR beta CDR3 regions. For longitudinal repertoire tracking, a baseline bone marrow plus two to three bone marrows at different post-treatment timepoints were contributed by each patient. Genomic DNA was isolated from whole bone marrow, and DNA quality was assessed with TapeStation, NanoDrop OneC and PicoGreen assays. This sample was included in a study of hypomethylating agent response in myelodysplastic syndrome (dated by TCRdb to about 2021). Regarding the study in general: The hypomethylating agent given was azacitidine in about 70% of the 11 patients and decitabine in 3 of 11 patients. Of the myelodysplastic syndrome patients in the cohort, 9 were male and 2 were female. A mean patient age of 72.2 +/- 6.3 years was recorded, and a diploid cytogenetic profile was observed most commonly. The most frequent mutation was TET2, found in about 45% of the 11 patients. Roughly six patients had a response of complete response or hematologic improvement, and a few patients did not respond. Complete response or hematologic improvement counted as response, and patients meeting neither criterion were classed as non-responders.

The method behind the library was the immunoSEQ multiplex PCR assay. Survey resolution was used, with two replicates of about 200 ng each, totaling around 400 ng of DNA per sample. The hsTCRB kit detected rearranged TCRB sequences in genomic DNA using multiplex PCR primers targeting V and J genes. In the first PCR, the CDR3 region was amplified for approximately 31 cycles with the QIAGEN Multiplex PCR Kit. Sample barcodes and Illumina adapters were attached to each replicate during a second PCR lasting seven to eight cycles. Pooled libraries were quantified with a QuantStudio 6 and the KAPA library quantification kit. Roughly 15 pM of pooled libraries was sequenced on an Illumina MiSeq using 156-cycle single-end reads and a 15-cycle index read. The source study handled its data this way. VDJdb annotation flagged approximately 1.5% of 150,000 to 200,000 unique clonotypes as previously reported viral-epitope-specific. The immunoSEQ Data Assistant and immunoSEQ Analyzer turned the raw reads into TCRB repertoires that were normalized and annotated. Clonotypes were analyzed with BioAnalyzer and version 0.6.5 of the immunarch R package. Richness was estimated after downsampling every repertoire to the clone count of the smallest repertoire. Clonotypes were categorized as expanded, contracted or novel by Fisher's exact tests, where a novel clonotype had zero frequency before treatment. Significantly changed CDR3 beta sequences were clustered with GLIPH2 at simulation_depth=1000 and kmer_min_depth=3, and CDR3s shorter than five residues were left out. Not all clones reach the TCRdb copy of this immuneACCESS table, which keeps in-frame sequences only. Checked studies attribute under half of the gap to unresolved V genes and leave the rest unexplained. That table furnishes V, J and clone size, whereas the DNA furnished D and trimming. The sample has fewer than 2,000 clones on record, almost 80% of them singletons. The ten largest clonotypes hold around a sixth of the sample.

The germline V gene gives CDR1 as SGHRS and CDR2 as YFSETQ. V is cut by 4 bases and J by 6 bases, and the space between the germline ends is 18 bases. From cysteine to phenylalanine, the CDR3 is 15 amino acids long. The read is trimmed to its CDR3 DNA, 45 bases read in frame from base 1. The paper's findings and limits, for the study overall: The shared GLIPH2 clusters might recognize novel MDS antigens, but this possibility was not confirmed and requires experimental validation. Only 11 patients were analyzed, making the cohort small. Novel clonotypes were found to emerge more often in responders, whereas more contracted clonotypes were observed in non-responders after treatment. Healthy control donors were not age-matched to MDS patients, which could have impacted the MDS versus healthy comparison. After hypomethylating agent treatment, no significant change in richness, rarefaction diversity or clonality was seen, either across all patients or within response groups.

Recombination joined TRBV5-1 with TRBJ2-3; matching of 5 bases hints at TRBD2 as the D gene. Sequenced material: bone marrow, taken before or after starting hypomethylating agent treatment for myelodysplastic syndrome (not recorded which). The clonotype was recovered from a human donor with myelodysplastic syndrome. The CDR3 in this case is CASSPLTSSADTQYF. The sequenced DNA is TGCGCCAGCAGCCCCCTAACTAGTTCCGCGGATACGCAGTATTTT.